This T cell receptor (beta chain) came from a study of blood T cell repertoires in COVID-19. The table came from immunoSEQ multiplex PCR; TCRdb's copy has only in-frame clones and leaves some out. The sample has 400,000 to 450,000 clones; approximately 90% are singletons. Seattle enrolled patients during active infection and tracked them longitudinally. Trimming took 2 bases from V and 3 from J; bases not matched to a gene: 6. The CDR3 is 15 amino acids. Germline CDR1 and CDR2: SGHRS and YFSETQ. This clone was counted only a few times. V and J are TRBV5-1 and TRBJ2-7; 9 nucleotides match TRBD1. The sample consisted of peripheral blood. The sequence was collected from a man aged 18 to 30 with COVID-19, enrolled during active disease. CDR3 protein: CASSLEGQGDYEQYF. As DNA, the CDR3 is TGCGCCAGCAGCTTAGAGGGACAGGGCGACTACGAGCAGTACTTC.